This TCR beta chain stems from a study of PD-1 blockade in classical Hodgkin lymphoma. Autologous stem cell transplantation was followed by relapse in every patient, and brentuximab vedotin exposure varied. Sequencing used immunoSEQ multiplex PCR; TCRdb keeps in-frame clones, though not all of them. The sample carries some 150,000 clones, under 85% recorded once. Germline V CDR1 and CDR2: SEHNR, FQNEAQ (reference sequence). Trimming took off 2 bases at V and 0 bases at J, with 7 bases between the two ends. This CDR3 has 14 amino acids. The specimen was peripheral blood mononuclear cells (PBMCs), collected before the second cycle of nivolumab. The chain has TRBV7-9 and TRBJ1-2; D gene ambiguous. The sequence was obtained from a human donor with classical Hodgkin lymphoma. CDR3 sequence: CASSLIGPNYGYTF. The CDR3 nucleotides are TGTGCCAGCAGCTTAATAGGCCCTAACTATGGCTACACCTTC.